This T cell receptor beta chain came from a study of T cell responses to AZD1222 COVID-19 vaccine. Study-level results: Repertoire collection took place solely once the T cell response had peaked.

Profiled with immunoSEQ multiplex PCR; TCRdb holds only in-frame clones, not every one. The table has about 76,000 clones, 85% to 90% seen once; the top ten hold more than 4.5%. CDR1 is KGHSH and CDR2 is LQKENI in the germline V gene. CDR3 length equals 16 residues. Between the trimmed V and J ends, which lost 6 bases and 1 base, there was a span of 16 bases. This clone has a handful of counts. Its specificity is not known. The sequenced sample was peripheral blood, obtained on day 0 of MenACWY control vaccination. The sequence came from an adult in good health. The V call is TRBV18, the J call TRBJ1-5, with D perhaps TRBD1 (6 bases). CDR3 residues: CASSLFKGGSNQPQHF. The CDR3 DNA is TGTGCCAGCTCTCTTTTTAAAGGGGGAAGCAATCAGCCCCAGCATTTT.